Included here is one TCR beta chain sequence, with context. This specimen belongs to a study of blood T cell repertoires in COVID-19. At the level of the study: Sites across the United States, Italy and Spain contributed samples from acute and convalescent COVID-19. In each case, the material was cDNA or gDNA derived from T cells, B-cell-depleted T cells, or PBMCs.

Germline loops: CDR1 SGDLS, CDR2 YYNGEE. The CDR3 length is 17 residues. The V gene lost 0 bases and the J gene lost 4 bases, with 20 bases spanning the gap. Using immunoSEQ multiplex PCR, the repertoire was profiled, and TCRdb retains in-frame clones only, with some absent. The sample lists a few hundred thousand clones, approximately 91% seen once, with 0.75% to 1% in the top ten. Each recovered donor of Cohort 3 presented with two negative PCRs, clearance, or symptom resolution. Material: PBMCs or T cells enriched from blood (not recorded which). This receptor was taken from a woman aged 30 to 39 who had recovered from COVID-19. V is TRBV9 and J is TRBJ2-7; maybe TRBD2 (5 bases). This chain's CDR3 is CASSVGIGSTRDYEQYF. The CDR3 nucleotides are TGTGCCAGCAGCGTAGGAATAGGGAGCACGAGAGATTACGAGCAGTACTTC.